One sample yielded the 26 T cell receptor beta chains listed below, sequenced in a study of cytomegalovirus exposure and HLA in healthy donors. Sequencing was performed with immunoSEQ multiplex PCR; in TCRdb, only in-frame clones are kept and a portion is missing. The sample lists 100,000 to 150,000 clones; 88% were seen once. The sequencing input was PBMCs. The origin of the receptors is a man aged 25 to 45 in good health and CMV-seronegative.

The rearrangement links TRBV5-6 to TRBJ2-3, with a tentative D call TRBD2 (5 bases). The CDR3 is 14 residues long. V was pared by 0 bases and J by 1 base, with 6 bases between. Germline V gene lookup returns CDR1 SGHDT and CDR2 YYEEEE. The CDR3 protein is CASSLGRGTDTQYF. The CDR3, as DNA: TGTGCCAGCAGCTTGGGGCGGGGCACAGATACGCAGTATTTT.

This clone was detected only a few times. The CDR3 DNA reads as TGCAGCGTTGATTTAGCGGGAGTGGAGCAGTTCTTC. This translates into CSVDLAGVEQFF. The chain carries TRBV29-1 and TRBJ2-1; 9 bases agree with TRBD2. Germline V gene lookup returns CDR1 SQVTM and CDR2 ANQGSEA. The CDR3 length is 12 residues. J gave up 10 bases and V 3 bases, and 4 bases lay outside the gene matches.

This clone was picked up one time. The gene calls are TRBV10-3 and TRBJ1-1; possible D gene TRBD1, 5 bases. The germline V gene encodes CDR1 ENHRY and CDR2 SYGVKD. V lost 0 bases and J lost 11, with 7 bases in between. The CDR3 is 11 residues long. The CDR3 nucleotides read TGTGCCATCAGTGAGTCGGAGGGGGCTTTCTTT. Translated: CAISESEGAFF.

This chain links TRBV4-2 with TRBJ2-2; D not certain. The CDR3 totals 17 residues. In germline, CDR1 is LGHNA, CDR2 YNFKEQ. V lost 1 base to trimming and J lost 3 bases, with 15 bases between them. CDR3 coding DNA: TGTGCCAGCAGCCAAGTGGGTAAAGACTTCTACACCGGGGAGCTGTTTTTT. Protein sequence: CASSQVGKDFYTGELFF.

V is TRBV5-6 and J is TRBJ1-3; tentatively, D is TRBD1 (6 bases). Trimming took 0 bases from V and 4 from J, leaving 14 bases between them. This CDR3 is 16 amino acids long. Germline CDR1 reads SGHDT; CDR2 reads YYEEEE. In DNA, the CDR3 is TGTGCCAGCAGCTTGGAACCAGGGGTCTCCGGAAACACCATATATTTT. This sequence encodes CASSLEPGVSGNTIYF. Complete variable domain (other parts from reference TRBV5-6 and TRBJ1-3): DAGVTQSPTHLIKTRGQQVTLRCSPKSGHDTVSWYQQALGQGPQFIFQYYEEEERQRGNFPDRFSGHQFPNYSSELNVNALLLGDSALYLCASSLEPGVSGNTIYFGEGSWLTVV.

The V and J genes are TRBV5-4 and TRBJ1-5, with D possibly matching TRBD1 (5 bases). Between the trimmed V and J ends, which lost 4 bases and 4 bases, there was a span of 15 bases. The germline V gene has CDR1 SGHNT and CDR2 YYREEE (reference sequence). The CDR3 is 15 residues long. The CDR3 DNA follows: TGTGCCAGCAGCGCCGGGCAGGGCCTAAATCAGCCCCAGCATTTT. Translation: CASSAGQGLNQPQHF.

This clone has more than one count but fewer than ten. The chain uses TRBV11-2 and TRBJ2-1, with 10 positions matching TRBD2. The CDR3 length is 15 residues. CDR1 SGHAT and CDR2 FQNNGV come from the germline V gene. Trimming cost V 3 bases and J 3 bases; bases outside gene matches: 2. The DNA for the CDR3 is TGTGCCAGCAGCTTTTGGACTAGCGGCTACAATGAGCAGTTCTTC. This codes for CASSFWTSGYNEQFF.

This chain joins TRBV4-1 and TRBJ1-2; D may be TRBD1 (5 bases). Trimming cost V 4 bases and J 3 bases, with 18 bases left between them. The CDR3 totals 16 residues. Germline V gene data show CDR1 as MGHRA and CDR2 as YSYEKL. The CDR3 protein is CASSPAEGGAHYGYTF. The CDR3 DNA sequence: TGCGCCAGCAGCCCAGCCGAAGGAGGGGCACACTATGGCTACACCTTC.

The chain employs TRBV9 and TRBJ1-1; TRBD1 is a possible D gene (6 bases). This CDR3 is 13 amino acids long. The germline V gene has CDR1 SGDLS and CDR2 YYNGEE. Trimming stripped 4 bases from V and 0 bases from J, with 7 bases between. The CDR3 protein is CASSRGMNTEAFF. The CDR3 nucleotides read TGTGCCAGCAGCAGGGGGATGAACACTGAAGCTTTCTTT.

The CDR3 DNA follows: TGTGCCAGCAGCGAGGGGGCACCCTACAATGAGCAGTTCTTC. Its protein is CASSEGAPYNEQFF. V and J are TRBV9 and TRBJ2-1; TRBD1 aligns across 7 bases. Germline loops: CDR1 SGDLS, CDR2 YYNGEE. This CDR3 has 14 amino acids. Germline trimming cut 3 bases from V and 2 bases from J; bases unmatched to any gene: 2.

V usage is TRBV7-9 and J usage is TRBJ2-7; the D gene is possibly TRBD1 (6 bases). In germline, CDR1 is SEHNR, CDR2 FQNEAQ (reference sequence). The V end lost 5 bases, the J end lost 3 bases, and 11 bases lay between the germline ends. This CDR3 is 13 amino acids long. CDR3 bases: TGTGCCAGCAGCCCGGACAGCTTCTACGAGCAGTACTTC. Translated, it gives CASSPDSFYEQYF.

This sequence joins TRBV10-3 and TRBJ2-1, with TRBD2 identical over 8 bases. Looked up from germline, CDR1 is ENHRY and CDR2 is SYGVKD. V lost 7 bases to trimming and J lost 8 bases; unmatched junction nucleotides: 7. CDR3 length equals 13 residues. The CDR3, as DNA: TGTGCCATCAATTTGAGCGGGAGAGATGAGCAGTTCTTC. Translated, it gives CAINLSGRDEQFF.

A remark on this clone: The junction shows a germline mismatch at one end, possibly a read error. CDR3: CSAEYRRVSSYEQYF. Written as DNA, the CDR3 is TGCAGCGCTGAATACCGTCGGGTGAGCTCCTACGAGCAGTACTTC. This chain uses TRBV29-1 with TRBJ2-7; D unclear. CDR1 is SQVTM, CDR2 ANQGSEA, per germline. CDR3 length: 15 residues.

The rearrangement uses TRBV6-5 and TRBJ1-2; 9 bases are shared with TRBD1. This CDR3 comprises 15 residues. After removal of 0 bases from V and 8 bases from J, the junction contained 7 bases not matched to a gene. Germline CDR1 MNHEY, CDR2 SVGAGI. This chain's CDR3 is CASSYSAGQGYGYTF. In nucleotides, the CDR3 is TGTGCCAGCAGTTACTCAGCCGGACAGGGGTACGGCTACACCTTC.

The CDR3 DNA sequence: TGTGCCAGCAGCTTAGCGGTTTTTAGCCGCAACATTCAGTACTTC. The encoded protein is CASSLAVFSRNIQYF. This chain links TRBV11-2 with TRBJ2-4; D gene unclear. From germline, CDR1 is SGHAT and CDR2 FQNNGV. The CDR3 is 15 residues long. The ends were cut back, 1 base at V and 7 bases at J, with 14 bases in the middle.

This clone occurred once. CDR3 nucleotide sequence: TGTGCCAGCTCTCAGGCGTCCTACAATGAGCAGTTCTTC. Protein: CASSQASYNEQFF. The J gene is TRBJ2-1, the V gene TRBV7-9, with no clear D. Germline CDR1 reads SEHNR; CDR2 reads FQNEAQ (reference sequence). The CDR3 extends over 13 amino acids. V lost 8 bases and J 1 base, leaving 9 bases between the germline ends.

The chain uses TRBV7-6 and TRBJ2-5; no firm D call. The CDR3 loop spans 14 amino acids. The germline V gene encodes CDR1 SGHVS and CDR2 FNYEAQ. Trimming pared 1 base from V and 5 bases from J, leaving 11 bases between. The CDR3 sequence: CASSLDLLVETQYF. CDR3 in DNA: TGTGCCAGCAGCTTAGATCTATTAGTGGAGACCCAGTACTTC.

This sequence joins TRBV4-2 and TRBJ1-3; D not resolved. Germline loops: CDR1 LGHNA, CDR2 YNFKEQ. The V end was cut by 0 bases, the J end by 0 bases, with 6 bases between. The CDR3 loop spans 15 amino acids. CDR3 region: CASSQEAGSGNTIYF. The CDR3 DNA is TGTGCCAGCAGCCAAGAGGCAGGCTCTGGAAACACCATATATTTT.

This chain uses TRBV6-5 with TRBJ2-7; D may be TRBD1 (6 bases). CDR3 size: 14 residues. V was shortened by 6 bases and J by 2 bases, with 14 bases between the two germline ends. Germline-derived CDR1 and CDR2 are MNHEY and SVGAGI. Written as DNA, the CDR3 is TGTGCCAGCAGAAACCCCCAGGGGACCTACGAGCAGTACTTC. It is translated as CASRNPQGTYEQYF.

V usage is TRBV18 and J usage is TRBJ2-2; D unclear. CDR1 and CDR2 from the germline V gene are KGHSH and LQKENI. There are 15 residues in the CDR3. V shed 3 bases and J shed 1 base, with 9 bases lying between them. CDR3 in amino acids: CASSPRSRNTGELFF. The CDR3 DNA sequence: TGTGCCAGCTCACCTCGGAGTAGGAACACCGGGGAGCTGTTTTTT.

This rearrangement joins TRBV9 to TRBJ2-5; D is ambiguous. V lost 4 bases and J 3 bases, leaving 19 bases between the germline ends. Germline values: CDR1 SGDLS, CDR2 YYNGEE. The CDR3 consists of 16 residues. CDR3 sequence: CASSPSVGRQKETQYF. CDR3 bases: TGTGCCAGCAGCCCCTCCGTTGGGCGTCAAAAAGAGACCCAGTACTTC.

This sequence joins TRBV4-1 and TRBJ1-5, with D possibly matching TRBD1 (6 bases). The CDR3 runs 16 residues. V dropped 6 bases and J dropped 3 bases, with 18 bases sitting between them. Germline V lookup: CDR1 MGHRA, CDR2 YSYEKL. The CDR3 sequence is CASSPTGGGNNQPQHF. CDR3 nucleotide sequence: TGCGCCAGCAGTCCTACCGGCGGGGGCAACAATCAGCCCCAGCATTTT.

In this sample, this clone turned up a few times. This rearrangement joins TRBV7-2 to TRBJ2-7, with 9 bases that match TRBD1. The V and J ends lost 6 bases and 7 bases, in that order; junction bases with no gene match: 7. Germline CDR1 SGHTA, CDR2 FQGNSA. CDR3 length: 13 residues. CDR3 sequence: CASSPDRGFEQYF. Here the CDR3 DNA reads TGTGCCAGCAGTCCCGACAGGGGGTTTGAGCAGTACTTC. The full variable domain, its missing parts supplied by reference TRBV7-2 and TRBJ2-7, is GAGVSQSPSNKVTEKGKDVELRCDPISGHTALYWYRQSLGQGLEFLIYFQGNSAPDKSGLPSDRFSAERTGGSVSTLTIQRTQQEDSAVYLCASSPDRGFEQYFGPGTRLTVT.

The chain uses TRBV30 and TRBJ1-4; D gene unclear. Between the trimmed V and J ends, which lost 1 base and 1 base, there was a span of 4 bases. CDR1 is GTSNPN and CDR2 is SVGIG in the germline V gene (reference sequence). The CDR3 sequence is 13 residues long. The CDR3 nucleotides are TGTGCCTGGAGTGACAGAACTAATGAAAAACTGTTTTTT. Protein product: CAWSDRTNEKLFF.

V gene TRBV2 combines with J gene TRBJ1-2, with D maybe TRBD1 (5 bases). Deletions cut 6 bases from V and 3 bases from J, with 14 bases between. The CDR3 extends over 14 amino acids. Looked up from germline, CDR1 is SNHLY and CDR2 is FYNNEI. The CDR3 sequence: CASRNPLGDYGYTF. CDR3 sequence (DNA): TGTGCCAGCAGAAACCCCTTAGGGGACTATGGCTACACCTTC.

V gene TRBV2 combines with J gene TRBJ2-2; the D is unclear. This CDR3 has 13 residues. The germline V and J ends were trimmed by 7 bases and 2 bases, with 8 bases remaining between them. CDR1 and CDR2 from the germline V gene are SNHLY and FYNNEI. CDR3 DNA: TGTGCCAGCAAAACTACAAACACCGGGGAGCTGTTTTTT. Translated, it gives CASKTTNTGELFF.